Reported below is one T cell receptor (beta chain). Its antigen specificity is not known. No base quality information exists; no much larger clone differs at one position. The sample belongs to a study of sequential checkpoint blockade in melanoma (dated by TCRdb to about 2019). Regarding the research as a whole: Patients were randomized 1:1 to first-line nivolumab followed by ipilimumab (arm A) or ipilimumab followed by nivolumab (arm B). Maintenance nivolumab came after both trial sequences.

What the study reported, not specific to this receptor: The model for predicting response that combines TCR metrics with mutation burden needs to be validated in larger, independent patient cohorts.

The immunoSEQ Assay was used to immunosequence TCRbeta CDR3 regions from genomic DNA. Prior to high-throughput sequencing, genomic DNA was amplified by bias-controlled multiplex PCR. As for how the authors treated the data: To quantify the absolute abundance of each unique TCRbeta CDR3 region, the sequences were collapsed and filtered. Clonality, defined as 1 minus Pielou's evenness, was calculated using only productive rearrangements. A previously published method was used to identify clones with significantly greater frequencies in on-treatment samples than in baseline samples. In its TCRdb copy, this immuneACCESS table keeps in-frame sequences only and misses some clones. Where compared with another copy, unresolved V genes explain less than half of these, and the others have no known cause. V and J calls and clone size are those listed in that table; D and trimming were worked out from the DNA. Within this sample are around 9,800 clones, with 45% to 60% of them counted one time only. The ten top clones hold roughly 15% of the sample.

Sample treatment or condition, as interpreted from the label and publication: randomized to nivolumab then ipilimumab (arm A) or the reverse (arm B). Prior DNA-damaging chemotherapy had not been received by any trial patient. On a FACS Aria II flow cytometer, live CD3+CD8+ cells that were negative for CD19 and CD56 were sorted from thawed PBMCs. Samples were obtained from patients with melanoma enrolled in CheckMate 064, a randomized, open-label phase II trial of sequential checkpoint blockade. Peripheral blood mononuclear cells were collected by leukapheresis, purified with Ficoll-Paque, and frozen in human serum with approximately 10% DMSO. Immediately after sorting, the purity of the sorted blood CD3+CD8+ cells was confirmed to be >95%, and DNA was then extracted. After removal of 3 bases from V and 4 bases from J, the junction retains 9 bases not matched to a gene. The CDR3 contains 18 residues, cysteine and phenylalanine counted. Kept here is only the CDR3 DNA, which spans 54 bases and is read in frame from base 1.

The sequence derives from a human donor with melanoma. The material was CD8+ T cells sorted from blood (inferred from file names), obtained from a patient given nivolumab and ipilimumab in sequence. The chain couples TRBV5-3 to TRBJ2-2; 13 central bases correspond to TRBD2. TRBV5-3 is assigned to the ORF class and has an uncertain function. The CDR3: CARSSRTSGSDFTGELFF. The base sequence is TGTGCCAGAAGCTCGCGGACTAGCGGGAGTGATTTCACCGGGGAGCTGTTTTTT.